Each of the 13 T cell receptor beta chains below was sequenced from the same sample in a study of spatial heterogeneity in lung cancer. Noted time point: sample taken at primary tumor resection. TCRdb reanalysed the 5' RACE reads using MiXCR and keeps one entry per CDR3 protein. The table lists 7,000 to 10,000 distinct CDR3 sequences, 2.9% of them singletons. No antigens are known for them. Points from the study as a whole: Counts of expanded alpha and beta TCRs within tumors tracked the tumor nonsynonymous mutation count.

This specimen consisted of lung tumor tissue, obtained at surgery. The receptors were sampled from a male donor with early-stage non-small cell lung cancer.

This clonotype has at least ten counts. The chain is built from TRBV20-1 and TRBJ1-2; D is perhaps TRBD1 (5 bases). The CDR3 consists of 12 residues. Trimming left V 5 bases short and J 7 bases short, with 14 bases between. Looked up from germline, CDR1 is DFQATT and CDR2 is SNEGSKA (reference sequence). The CDR3 spells CSAHWGKSGYTF. In DNA, the CDR3 is TGCAGTGCTCATTGGGGGAAGAGTGGCTACACCTTC.

In this sample, this clonotype turned up many times. The chain uses TRBV14 and TRBJ2-5; unclear D gene. This CDR3 contains 16 residues. CDR1 is SGHDN, CDR2 FVKESK, per germline. Deletions cut 0 bases from V and 0 bases from J, with 11 bases between. CDR3 coding DNA: TGTGCCAGCAGCCAAGATTCGTTCAATTACCAAGAGACCCAGTACTTC. Amino acids: CASSQDSFNYQETQYF.

This clonotype was detected many times. The rearrangement joins TRBV5-1 to TRBJ2-3; 10 nucleotides agree with TRBD2. The germline gives CDR1 SGHRS, CDR2 YFSETQ. After removal of 4 bases from V and 6 bases from J, the junction contained 20 bases not matched to a gene. This CDR3 comprises 19 residues. Here the CDR3 DNA reads TGCGCCAGCAGCCGCCTGGGGCTAGCGGGGGTTGCGGCGGGGGATACGCAGTATTTT. Protein sequence: CASSRLGLAGVAAGDTQYF.

Many counts were recorded for this clonotype. V and J are TRBV6-5 and TRBJ1-1; D not certain. Deletions cut 4 bases from V and 5 bases from J, with 11 bases between. This CDR3 has 13 residues. Germline CDR1 is MNHEY and CDR2 is SVGAGI. The CDR3 DNA reads as TGTGCCAGCAGTTTAAAGGGATGGACTGAAGCTTTCTTT. This sequence encodes CASSLKGWTEAFF.

This clonotype was counted many times. The rearrangement uses TRBV20-1 and TRBJ2-3; TRBD2 might be the D (5 bases). From germline, CDR1 is DFQATT and CDR2 SNEGSKA (reference sequence). CDR3 length: 14 amino acids. The V gene lost 5 bases and the J gene lost 0 bases, with 12 bases spanning the gap. The CDR3 nucleotides are TGCAGTGCTGCGTATAGCGCCAGCACAGATACGCAGTATTTT. Amino acids: CSAAYSASTDTQYF.

This clonotype occurred many times. The chain recombines TRBV9 with TRBJ2-3; D is ambiguous. V was trimmed by 4 bases and J by 4 bases, leaving 16 bases between them. This CDR3 has 15 amino acids. From germline, CDR1 is SGDLS and CDR2 YYNGEE. The CDR3 sequence: CASSLRVPGPDTQYF. The CDR3 DNA reads TGTGCCAGCAGCCTCCGGGTCCCGGGCCCAGATACGCAGTATTTT.

This clonotype occurred many times. The CDR3 here is CASSAGTYNEQFF. The DNA of the CDR3 is TGTGCCAGTAGTGCCGGGACCTACAATGAGCAGTTCTTC. The rearrangement links TRBV19 to TRBJ2-1; D possibly corresponds to TRBD2 (5 bases). The V and J ends lost 5 bases and 2 bases respectively, with 7 bases between them. The CDR3 consists of 13 residues. Germline loops: CDR1 LNHDA, CDR2 SQIVND (reference sequence).

This clonotype came up many times. The rearrangement uses TRBV18 and TRBJ1-5; 9 bases map to TRBD1. Germline V gene lookup returns CDR1 KGHSH and CDR2 LQKENI. The J segment lost 7 bases and the V segment lost 2 bases, leaving 6 bases of the junction unmatched. This CDR3 region has 15 residues. The CDR3 DNA reads as TGTGCCAGCTCACCAGGGACAGGGCCCCAACAGCCCCAGCATTTT. Translating it yields CASSPGTGPQQPQHF.

Judged by abundance, this clonotype is medium-sized. The V call is TRBV4-2, the J call TRBJ2-7; 7 bases are shared with TRBD1. Germline lookup yields CDR1 LGHNA and CDR2 YNFKEQ. V lost 0 bases to trimming and J lost 0 bases; unmatched junction nucleotides: 5. The CDR3 has 16 amino acids. CDR3 amino acids: CASSQDLTGNSYEQYF. CDR3 coding DNA: TGTGCCAGCAGCCAAGATTTGACAGGGAACTCCTACGAGCAGTACTTC.

This clonotype showed up many times. The chain couples TRBV6-2 or TRBV6-3 to TRBJ2-5; D unresolved. The CDR3 covers 12 residues. Germline assignment: CDR1 MNHEY and CDR2 SVGEGT. The V gene lost 2 bases and the J gene lost 3 bases, with 4 bases spanning the gap. CDR3 in DNA: TGTGCCAGCAGTTACCCCGAAGAGACCCAGTACTTC. It translates to CASSYPEETQYF.

This clonotype showed up many times. Relative to the germline gene, one junction end is altered; a read error may explain this. The chain couples TRBV5-4 to TRBJ1-2, with D possibly being TRBD1 (6 bases). The CDR3 has 12 amino acids. Germline V gene lookup returns CDR1 SGHNT and CDR2 YYREEE (reference sequence). CDR3 protein: CASSLAGGLGLF. The CDR3 DNA sequence: TGTGCCAGCAGCTTGGCCGGGGGGCTCGGTCTCTTC.

The sample holds many counts of this clonotype. This chain links TRBV3-1 with TRBJ2-7; no reliable D call. CDR3 length equals 13 residues. V was shortened by 1 base and J by 2 bases, with 6 bases between the two germline ends. Per germline, CDR1 LGHDT and CDR2 YNNKEL (reference sequence). Here the CDR3 DNA reads TGTGCCAGCAGCCAAGTGGGCACCTACGAGCAGTACTTC. As protein: CASSQVGTYEQYF.

Relative to its sample, this clonotype is medium-sized. The CDR3 DNA is TGTGCCAGCAGCTTCAGACTAGCGGACACAGATACGCAGTATTTT. Translating gives CASSFRLADTDTQYF. The rearrangement links TRBV7-2 to TRBJ2-3; 9 bases match TRBD2. Unmatched junction bases numbered 3, after V lost 3 bases and J lost 2 bases. Germline V lookup: CDR1 SGHTA, CDR2 FQGNSA. This CDR3 has 15 residues.